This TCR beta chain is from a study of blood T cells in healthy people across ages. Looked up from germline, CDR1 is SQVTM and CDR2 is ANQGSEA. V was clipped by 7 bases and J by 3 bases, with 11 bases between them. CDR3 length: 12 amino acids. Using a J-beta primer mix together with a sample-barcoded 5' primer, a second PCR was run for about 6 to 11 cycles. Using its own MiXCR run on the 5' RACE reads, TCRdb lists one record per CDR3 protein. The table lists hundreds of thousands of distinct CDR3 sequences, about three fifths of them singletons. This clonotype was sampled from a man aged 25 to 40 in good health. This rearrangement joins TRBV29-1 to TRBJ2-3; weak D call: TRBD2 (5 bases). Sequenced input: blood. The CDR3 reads CSAGDQTDTQYF. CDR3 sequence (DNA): TGCAGCGCCGGGGATCAGACAGATACGCAGTATTTT.